This T cell receptor beta chain was captured by sequencing in a study of monozygotic twins with inflammatory bowel disease. No DNA is given; TCRdb re-called the 5' RACE reads and lists each CDR3 protein once. In all, the sample yields approximately 160,000 distinct CDR3 sequences. CDR3 length equals 14 residues. Looked up from germline, CDR1 is LGHDT and CDR2 is YNNKEL (reference sequence). The source material was blood. The sequence was collected from a human donor with ulcerative colitis or Crohn's disease, or a healthy co-twin of an affected twin (not recorded which). This sequence joins TRBV3-1 and TRBJ1-2. CDR3 sequence reads: CARSHKALNYGYTF.